This TCR beta chain appears in the sequencing data of a study of control samples from healthy donors and cancer patients. The data were produced by immunoSEQ multiplex PCR, yet TCRdb's version contains in-frame clones alone and is incomplete. The sample shows around 250,000 clones, 82% of them seen only once. The germline gives CDR1 LNHNV, CDR2 YYDKDF (reference sequence). Trimming cost V 0 bases and J 3 bases, with 2 bases left between them. The CDR3 length is 12 residues. This chain uses TRBV15 with TRBJ1-1; D call uncertain. Sequencing was done on a sample of PBMCs. The clonotype originates from an older woman with lung cancer. In nucleotides, the CDR3 is TGTGCCACCAGCAGAGACCACACTGAAGCTTTCTTT. Its protein product is CATSRDHTEAFF.